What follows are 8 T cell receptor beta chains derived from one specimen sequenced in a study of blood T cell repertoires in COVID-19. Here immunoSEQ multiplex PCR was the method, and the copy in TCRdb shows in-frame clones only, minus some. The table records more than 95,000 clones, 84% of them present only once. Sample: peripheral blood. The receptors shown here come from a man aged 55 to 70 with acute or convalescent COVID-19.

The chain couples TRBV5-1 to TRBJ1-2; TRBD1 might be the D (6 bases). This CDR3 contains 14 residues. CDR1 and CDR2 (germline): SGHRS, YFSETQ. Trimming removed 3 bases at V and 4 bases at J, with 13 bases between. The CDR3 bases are TGCGCCAGCAGCTCTCAGGGGTCGGTCTATGGCTACACCTTC. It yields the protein CASSSQGSVYGYTF.

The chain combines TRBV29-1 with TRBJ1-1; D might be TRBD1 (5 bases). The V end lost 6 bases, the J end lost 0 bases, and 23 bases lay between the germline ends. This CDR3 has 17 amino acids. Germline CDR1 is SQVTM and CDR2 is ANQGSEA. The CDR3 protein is CSVGDSRTLPMNTEAFF. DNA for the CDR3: TGCAGCGTCGGCGACAGTCGCACTTTACCCATGAACACTGAAGCTTTCTTT.

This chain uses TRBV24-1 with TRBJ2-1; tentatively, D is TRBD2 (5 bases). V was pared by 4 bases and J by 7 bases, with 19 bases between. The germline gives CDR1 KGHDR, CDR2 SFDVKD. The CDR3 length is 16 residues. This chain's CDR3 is CATSEPKSGSDNEQFF. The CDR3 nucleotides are TGTGCCACCAGTGAGCCGAAGTCGGGATCGGATAATGAGCAGTTCTTC.

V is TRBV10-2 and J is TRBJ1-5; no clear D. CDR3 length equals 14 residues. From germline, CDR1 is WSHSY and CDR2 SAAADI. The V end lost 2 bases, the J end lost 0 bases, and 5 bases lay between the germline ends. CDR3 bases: TGCGCCAGCAGTGAGCTGTCTAGCAATCAGCCCCAGCATTTT. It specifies CASSELSSNQPQHF.

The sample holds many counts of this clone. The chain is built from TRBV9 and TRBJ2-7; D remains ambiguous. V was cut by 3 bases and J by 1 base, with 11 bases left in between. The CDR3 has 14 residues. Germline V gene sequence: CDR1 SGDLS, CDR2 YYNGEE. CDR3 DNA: TGTGCCAGCAGCGCCCAGGCCCGTTCCTACGAGCAGTACTTC. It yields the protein CASSAQARSYEQYF. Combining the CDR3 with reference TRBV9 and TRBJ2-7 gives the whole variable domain DSGVTQTPKHLITATGQRVTLRCSPRSGDLSVYWYQQSLDQGLQFLIQYYNGEERAKGNILERFSAQQFPDLHSELNLSSLELGDSALYFCASSAQARSYEQYFGPGTRLTVT.

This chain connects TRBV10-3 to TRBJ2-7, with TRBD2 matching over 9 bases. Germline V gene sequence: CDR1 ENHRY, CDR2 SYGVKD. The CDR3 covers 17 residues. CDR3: CVTRPGLARRISSEQYV. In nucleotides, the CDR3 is TGTGTCACAAGACCGGGACTAGCCCGGAGGATTTCTAGCGAGCAGTACGTC.

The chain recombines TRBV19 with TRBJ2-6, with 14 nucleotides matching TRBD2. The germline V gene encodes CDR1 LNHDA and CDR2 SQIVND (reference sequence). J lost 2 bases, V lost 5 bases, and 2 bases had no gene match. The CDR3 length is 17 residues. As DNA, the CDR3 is TGTGCCAGTAGTCCGGGACTAGCGGGAGCTGGGGCCAACGTCCTGACTTTC. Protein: CASSPGLAGAGANVLTF.

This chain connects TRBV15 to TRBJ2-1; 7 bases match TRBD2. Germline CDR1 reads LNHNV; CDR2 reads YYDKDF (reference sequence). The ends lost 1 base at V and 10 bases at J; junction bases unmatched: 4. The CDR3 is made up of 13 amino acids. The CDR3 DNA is TGTGCCACCAGCAGAGGAGGGCGGGAGGAGCAGTTCTTC. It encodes CATSRGGREEQFF.